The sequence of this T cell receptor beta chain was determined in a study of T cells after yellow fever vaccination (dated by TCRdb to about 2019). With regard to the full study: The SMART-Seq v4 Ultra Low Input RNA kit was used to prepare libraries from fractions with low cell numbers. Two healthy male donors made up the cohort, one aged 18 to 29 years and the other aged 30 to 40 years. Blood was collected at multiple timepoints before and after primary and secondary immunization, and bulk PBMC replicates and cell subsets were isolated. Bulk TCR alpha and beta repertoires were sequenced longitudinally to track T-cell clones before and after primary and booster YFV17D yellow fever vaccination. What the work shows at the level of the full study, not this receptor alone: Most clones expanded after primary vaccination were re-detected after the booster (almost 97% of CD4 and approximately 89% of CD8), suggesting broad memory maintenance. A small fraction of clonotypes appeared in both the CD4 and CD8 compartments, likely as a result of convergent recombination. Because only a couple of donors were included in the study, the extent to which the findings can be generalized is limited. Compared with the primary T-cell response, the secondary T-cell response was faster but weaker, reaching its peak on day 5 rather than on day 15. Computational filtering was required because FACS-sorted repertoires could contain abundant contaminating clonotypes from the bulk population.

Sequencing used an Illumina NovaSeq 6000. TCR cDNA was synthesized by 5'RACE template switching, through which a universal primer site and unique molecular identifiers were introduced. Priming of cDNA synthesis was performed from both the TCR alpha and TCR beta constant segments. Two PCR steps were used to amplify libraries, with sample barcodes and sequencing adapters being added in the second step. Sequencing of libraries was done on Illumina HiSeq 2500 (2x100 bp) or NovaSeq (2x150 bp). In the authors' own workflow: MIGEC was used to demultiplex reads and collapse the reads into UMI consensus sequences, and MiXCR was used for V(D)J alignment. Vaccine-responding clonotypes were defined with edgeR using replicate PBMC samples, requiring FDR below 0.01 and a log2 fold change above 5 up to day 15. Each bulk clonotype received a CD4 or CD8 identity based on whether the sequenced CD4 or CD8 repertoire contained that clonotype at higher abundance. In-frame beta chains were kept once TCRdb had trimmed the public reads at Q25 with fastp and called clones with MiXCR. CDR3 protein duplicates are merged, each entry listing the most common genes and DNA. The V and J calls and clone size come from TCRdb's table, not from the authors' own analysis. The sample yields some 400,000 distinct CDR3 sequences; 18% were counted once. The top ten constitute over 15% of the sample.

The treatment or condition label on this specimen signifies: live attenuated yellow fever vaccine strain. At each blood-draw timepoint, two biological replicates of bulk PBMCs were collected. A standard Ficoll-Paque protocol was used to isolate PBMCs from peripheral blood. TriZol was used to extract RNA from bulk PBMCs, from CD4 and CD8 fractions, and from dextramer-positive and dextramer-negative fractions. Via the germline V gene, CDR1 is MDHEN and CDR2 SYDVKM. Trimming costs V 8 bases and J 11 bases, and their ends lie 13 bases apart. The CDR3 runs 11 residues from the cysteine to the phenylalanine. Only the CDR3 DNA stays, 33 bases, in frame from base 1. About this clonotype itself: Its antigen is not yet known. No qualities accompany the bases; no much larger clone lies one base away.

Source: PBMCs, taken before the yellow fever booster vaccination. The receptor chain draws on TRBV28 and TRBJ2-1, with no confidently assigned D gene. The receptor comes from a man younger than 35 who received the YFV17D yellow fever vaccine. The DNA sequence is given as TGTGCCAGCTCCCTGGGCCTTCAGCAGTTCTTC. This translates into CASSLGLQQFF.